The rows below give T cell receptor beta chains drawn from one sample of a study of Graves' ophthalmopathy and Graves' hyperthyroidism. Via MiXCR, TCRdb re-called the multiplex PCR reads, giving one row per CDR3 protein. The sample lists about 620,000 distinct CDR3 sequences, 22% occurring once. The sample was peripheral blood. The receptors shown here come from a woman aged 18-35 years with stable Graves' hyperthyroidism. Some clones in this sample may be carry-over from other donors' samples. CDR3s include the opening cysteine and the closing phenylalanine or tryptophan. D genes are given only for firm matches. Rows give clone size only sometimes, using once, few, many, or a class for an expanded clone.

>-|-|TRBV15|TRBJ2-7
TGTGCCACCAGCAGAGATCCCTGGGCAGGGAGTCTCCACGAGCAGTACTTC
CATSRDPWAGSLHEQYF
>few|-|TRBV19|TRBJ1-6
TGTGCCAGTGGGCCTCGGGAGAATTCACCCCTCCACTTT
CASGPRENSPLHF
>many|-|TRBV10-3|TRBJ2-4
TGTGCCATCAGTGAGTCGATTTACGAAGGGACCAAAAACATTCAGTACTTC
CAISESIYEGTKNIQYF
>many|-|TRBV9|TRBJ1-6
TGTGCCAGCAGCGTCGGCCCCAGGACCGAGGACCCCCTCCACTTT
CASSVGPRTEDPLHF
>-|-|TRBV7-2|TRBJ2-7
TGTGCCAGCAGCTTAGGACAGCCGCAGTACTTC
CASSLGQPQYF
>-|-|TRBV6-5|TRBJ1-1
TGTGCCAGCAGTTACAGGTTCCAAGCTTTCTTT
CASSYRFQAFF
>-|-|TRBV2|TRBJ1-6
TGTGCCAGCAGTGTCAGGGTTTCCCTCCACTTT
CASSVRVSLHF
>many|-|TRBV12-3/TRBV12-4|TRBJ2-7
TGTGCCAGCAGTTTAGCCCCTCGGCCCTACGAGCAGTACTTC
CASSLAPRPYEQYF
>many|-|TRBV4-2|TRBJ2-7
TGTGCCAGCAGCCAAGAAACCCGTGTCTACGAGCAGTACTTC
CASSQETRVYEQYF
>-|-|TRBV6-2/TRBV6-3|TRBJ2-7
TGCGCCAGCAGCCGCCCAACGGCAGGCTACGAGCAGTACTTC
CASSRPTAGYEQYF
>many|-|TRBV4-1|TRBJ1-3
TGCGCCAGCAGCTTAAGCGGTAGTTCTGGAAACACCATATATTTT
CASSLSGSSGNTIYF
>many|-|TRBV20-1|TRBJ1-5
TGCAGTGCTAGAGTAGCTTATAGCAATCAGCCCCAGCATTTT
CSARVAYSNQPQHF
>once|-|TRBV7-2|TRBJ1-1
TGTGCCAGCAGCCGAAGGGACGGTCTAGGCACTGAAGCTTTCTTT
CASSRRDGLGTEAFF
>many|-|TRBV28|TRBJ2-7
TGTGCCAGCAGTTTGACCAGGTATTCCTACGAGCAGTACTTC
CASSLTRYSYEQYF
>many|-|TRBV20-1|TRBJ1-6
TGCAGTGCTAGAGGGGGACGCGGGGACCATAATTCACCCCTCCACTTT
CSARGGRGDHNSPLHF
>many|TRBD1|TRBV7-9|TRBJ1-6
TGTGCCACCGAGGACAGGGGCGGATCACCCCTCCACTTT
CATEDRGGSPLHF
>-|-|TRBV19|TRBJ2-2
TGTGCCAGTAGTATTGAGGGGCGTGACACCGGGGAGCTGTTTTTT
CASSIEGRDTGELFF
>-|TRBD2|TRBV12-3/TRBV12-4|TRBJ2-5
TGTGCCAGCAGTCGTATCGGGACTAGCGGCCAAGAGACCCAGTACTTC
CASSRIGTSGQETQYF
>few|TRBD2|TRBV12-3/TRBV12-4|TRBJ2-5
TGTGCCAGCAGTTTAATTTTGTTGACTAGCGGACAAGAGACCCAGTACTTC
CASSLILLTSGQETQYF
>many|-|TRBV7-2|TRBJ1-1
TGTGCCAGCAGCCCGGGGAGGATAGTAAACACTGAAGCTTTCTTT
CASSPGRIVNTEAFF
>many|TRBD2|TRBV13|TRBJ2-7
TGTGCCAGCAGCTTAGTTCCAGCGGGAGGGTCATGGTCCTACGAGCAGTACTTC
CASSLVPAGGSWSYEQYF
>many|-|TRBV6-4|TRBJ1-5
TGTGCCAGCAGAGACGACAGATCGTTTAAAGCCAGCAATCAGCCCCAGCATTTT
CASRDDRSFKASNQPQHF
>-|-|TRBV6-5|TRBJ1-1
TGTGCCAGCAGTTGGGAGGGAGTTGAAGCTTTCTTT
CASSWEGVEAFF
>many|-|TRBV2|TRBJ1-1
TGTGCCAGCAGTGAGCGGAGGACCGAAGCTTTCTTT
CASSERRTEAFF
>-|-|TRBV12-5|TRBJ1-1
TGTGCTAGTGGTCTCCTAGACGGGAAGAACACTGAAGCTTTCTTT
CASGLLDGKNTEAFF
>-|-|TRBV20-1|TRBJ2-7
TGCAGTGCACTGGCTAGCGCGAAATACGAGCAGTACTTC
CSALASAKYEQYF
>-|TRBD1|TRBV27|TRBJ2-2
TGTGCCAGCAGTTTATTGACAGGGGGATTTAAGTTTACCGGGGATCTGTTTTTT
CASSLLTGGFKFTGDLFF
>many|TRBD1|TRBV19|TRBJ2-2
TGTGCCAGTAGTAAGGGACCGGGACAGGCGAACACCGGGGAGCTGTTTTTT
CASSKGPGQANTGELFF
>many|TRBD1|TRBV28|TRBJ1-5
TGTGCCAGCACCCAAGGACAGGGCCTTGTACAGCCCCAGCATTTT
CASTQGQGLVQPQHF
>many|-|TRBV30|TRBJ2-7
TGTGCCTGGAGTAACGATAGGTACCGCGGCTACGAGCAGTACTTC
CAWSNDRYRGYEQYF
>-|TRBD1|TRBV28|TRBJ1-5
TGTGCCAGCAGCCGAATGACAGGGGGCGCGATGTATTATCAGCCCCAGCATTTT
CASSRMTGGAMYYQPQHF
>many|-|TRBV29-1|TRBJ1-2
TGCAGCGTTGTTACGGCCAGGGAACATTACTATGGCTACACCTTC
CSVVTAREHYYGYTF
>-|-|TRBV6-4|TRBJ1-2
TGTGCCAGCAGTGTGCGAAGGGATGAAGGCTACACCTTC
CASSVRRDEGYTF
>once|-|TRBV11-2|TRBJ2-5
TGTGCCAGCAGCCTACTCACACTTAGCAGGGAGACCCAGTACTTC
CASSLLTLSRETQYF
>many|-|TRBV20-1|TRBJ2-7
TGCAGTGCCCACGAACCTGCCAGGGGGCGGACTAGCCTAGTGGGTTACGAGCAGTACTTC
CSAHEPARGRTSLVGYEQYF
>many|-|TRBV6-1|TRBJ1-5
TGTGCCAGCAGGGATCGTTGGCAGGGTAGCAATCAGCCCCAGCATTTT
CASRDRWQGSNQPQHF
>-|TRBD2|TRBV19|TRBJ2-5
TGTGCCAGTAGTACTCGACTAGCGGGGTTTGAGACCCAGTACTTC
CASSTRLAGFETQYF
>many|-|TRBV28|TRBJ1-5
TGTGCCAGCAGATTGACAGGAAATCAGCCCCAGCATTTT
CASRLTGNQPQHF
>many|TRBD1|TRBV2|TRBJ2-7
TGTGCCAGCACCCGGGACAGATCCTACGAGCAGTACTTC
CASTRDRSYEQYF